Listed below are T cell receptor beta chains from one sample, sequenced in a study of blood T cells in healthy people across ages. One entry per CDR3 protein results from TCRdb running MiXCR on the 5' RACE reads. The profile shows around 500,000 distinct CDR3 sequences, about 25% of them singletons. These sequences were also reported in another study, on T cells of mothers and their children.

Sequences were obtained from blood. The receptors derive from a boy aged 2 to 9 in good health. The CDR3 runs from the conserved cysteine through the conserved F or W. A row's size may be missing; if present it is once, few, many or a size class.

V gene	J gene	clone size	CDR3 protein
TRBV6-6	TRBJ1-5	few	CASSQVQGPSNQPQHF
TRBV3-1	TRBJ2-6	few	CASSQTSSGANVLTF
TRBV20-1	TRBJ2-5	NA	CSARDSAAQETQYF
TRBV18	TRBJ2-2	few	CASPPEARTLRNTGELFF
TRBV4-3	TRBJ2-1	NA	CASSQDRLAGTNEQFF
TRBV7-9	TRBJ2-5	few	CASSVTGTSGETQYF
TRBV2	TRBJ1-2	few	CASSFGNYGYTF
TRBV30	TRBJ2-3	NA	CAWSRGAGEQDTQYF
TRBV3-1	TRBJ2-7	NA	CASSQDLYGRGVEEQYF
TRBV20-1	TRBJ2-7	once	CSARAGTGASEQYF
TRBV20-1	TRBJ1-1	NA	CSAPVSWDRGGTEAFF
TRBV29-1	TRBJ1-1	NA	CSVWTGGTEAFF
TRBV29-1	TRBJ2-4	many	CSVGWAGRSKNIQYF
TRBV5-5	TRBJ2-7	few	CASSFDEAGVTYEQYF